What follows are 24 T cell receptor beta chains derived from one specimen sequenced in a study of blood T cells in healthy people across ages. Then a second PCR, running roughly 7 to 11 cycles, was carried out with a sample-barcoded 5' primer and a J-beta primer mix. TCRdb used MiXCR to reprocess the 5' RACE reads, holding one entry per CDR3 protein. The table lists under 700,000 distinct CDR3 sequences, 24% of them singletons. The sample also formed part of further work on T cells of mothers and their children.

Sequenced input: blood. Receptors were obtained from a boy between 10 and 17 years old in good health.

The genes are TRBV30 and TRBJ1-1; D remains unclear. Deletions cut 1 base from V and 0 bases from J, with 3 bases between. The CDR3 loop spans 12 amino acids. CDR1 and CDR2 (germline): GTSNPN, SVGIG (reference sequence). As DNA, the CDR3 is TGTGCCTGGAGTGGGGTGAACACTGAAGCTTTCTTT. Protein product: CAWSGVNTEAFF.

This clonotype showed up just a few times. The V gene is TRBV9, the J gene TRBJ2-5, with D unresolved. The CDR3 is made up of 14 amino acids. Germline CDR1 and CDR2: SGDLS and YYNGEE. The V end lost 0 bases, the J end lost 4 bases, and 10 bases lay between the germline ends. The CDR3 bases are TGTGCCAGCAGCGTAGGCAGTAATCGAGAGACCCAGTACTTC. It specifies CASSVGSNRETQYF.

This clonotype came up a few times. In DNA form, the CDR3 reads TGTGCCAGCAGGGCCGACCGCAGCTCCTACAATGAGCAGTTCTTC. Translation: CASRADRSSYNEQFF. The rearrangement links TRBV6-5 to TRBJ2-1; D gene unclear. V lost 6 bases and J lost 0, with 12 bases in between. The CDR3 has 15 residues. CDR1 MNHEY and CDR2 SVGAGI come from the germline V gene.

This clonotype was counted only a few times. V and J are TRBV2 and TRBJ2-7, with D maybe TRBD1 (5 bases). V lost 9 bases to trimming and J lost 3 bases, with 9 bases between them. This CDR3 is built from 11 residues. CDR1 and CDR2 from the germline V gene are SNHLY and FYNNEI. The CDR3 DNA is TGTGCCAGTGGGGCTAGCTACGAGCAGTACTTC. This translates into CASGASYEQYF.

This clonotype appeared a few times. This rearrangement joins TRBV11-2 to TRBJ1-1, with 9 positions matching TRBD1. Trimming removed 5 bases from V and 10 bases from J; junction bases left unmatched: 8. Germline V CDR1 and CDR2: SGHAT, FQNNGV. The CDR3 is 13 amino acids. This chain's CDR3 is CASSRTGDQGAFF. In nucleotides, the CDR3 is TGTGCCAGCAGCCGGACAGGGGACCAGGGAGCTTTCTTT. Full variable domain (missing parts from reference TRBV11-2 and TRBJ1-1): EAGVAQSPRYKIIEKRQSVAFWCNPISGHATLYWYQQILGQGPKLLIQFQNNGVVDDSQLPKDRFSAERLKGVDSTLKIQPAKLEDSAVYLCASSRTGDQGAFFGQGTRLTVV.

The chain combines TRBV19 with TRBJ2-5; tentative D call: TRBD2 (6 bases). The CDR3 is 15 residues long. Trimming pared 6 bases from V and 0 bases from J, leaving 14 bases between. Per germline, CDR1 LNHDA and CDR2 SQIVND (reference sequence). CDR3 sequence: CASRGVGGNQETQYF. CDR3 bases: TGTGCCAGTAGGGGGGTCGGCGGGAACCAAGAGACCCAGTACTTC. Together with reference TRBV19 and TRBJ2-5, the CDR3 gives the full variable domain: DGGITQSPKYLFRKEGQNVTLSCEQNLNHDAMYWYRQDPGQGLRLIYYSQIVNDFQKGDIAEGYSVSREKKESFPLTVTSAQKNPTAFYLCASRGVGGNQETQYFGPGTRLLVL.

This rearrangement joins TRBV21-1 to TRBJ2-1; TRBD2, the table's D call, lacks a check against the DNA. TRBV21-1 is listed as a pseudogene. This CDR3 is 17 amino acids long. CDR3 in amino acids: CASSKARSSGHYNEQFF. In DNA, the CDR3 is TGTGCCAGCAGCAAAGCCAGATCTAGCGGACACTACAATGAGCAGTTCTTC.

This clonotype was seen more than once but under ten times. The chain joins TRBV5-8 to TRBJ1-1, with D possibly matching TRBD1 (6 bases). V lost 4 bases, J lost 3 bases, and 10 bases lay in between. From germline, CDR1 is SGHTS and CDR2 YDEGEE. The CDR3 contains 13 residues. The CDR3 coding sequence is TGTGCCAGCAGCCCGGGACACCACACTGAAGCTTTCTTT. As protein: CASSPGHHTEAFF.

This chain uses TRBV10-3 with TRBJ1-1; 8 positions agree with TRBD1. From germline, CDR1 is ENHRY and CDR2 SYGVKD. The CDR3 is made up of 15 amino acids. V gave up 4 bases and J gave up 1 base; unmatched junction bases: 5. The CDR3 protein is CAISGGTGKNTEAFF. The CDR3 nucleotides are TGTGCCATCAGTGGGGGGACAGGAAAGAACACTGAAGCTTTCTTT.

The chain is built from TRBV7-8 and TRBJ2-5; 10 nucleotides align to TRBD2. With the DNA end fitting TRBJ2-1 better, the J assignment may be wrong. The CDR3 is made up of 15 amino acids. Germline CDR1 and CDR2: SGHVS and FQNEAQ. The CDR3 loop reads CASSLGTSGFSEQFF. CDR3 nucleotides: TGTGCCAGCAGCTTAGGGACTAGCGGCTTTAGTGAGCAGTTCTTC.

Concerning this clonotype itself: One end of the junction fails to match germline, which may point to a read error. CDR3 residues: CASRFLAGGLIF. CDR3 sequence (DNA): TGTGCCAGCAGATTCCTAGCGGGGGGCCTCATTTTT. The chain recombines TRBV6-6 with TRBJ2-3; 11 nucleotides agree with TRBD2. Germline-derived CDR1 and CDR2 are MNHNY and SVGAGI (reference sequence). This CDR3 is 12 amino acids long.

The V call is TRBV10-3, the J call TRBJ1-1; D is unresolved. Germline values: CDR1 ENHRY, CDR2 SYGVKD. The CDR3 length is 12 residues. Trimming shortened V by 10 bases and J by 1 base, and 10 bases separated the two germline ends. CDR3 region: CANGRENTEAFF. The CDR3 region has the DNA TGTGCCAACGGACGGGAGAACACTGAAGCTTTCTTT.

This chain links TRBV14 with TRBJ2-5; D might be TRBD2 (6 bases). The closer fit of TRBJ2-1 to the DNA end suggests the J call may be wrong. CDR3 length: 13 residues. Germline V gene lookup returns CDR1 SGHDN and CDR2 FVKESK. The CDR3 nucleotides read TGTGCCAGCAGCCGGAGGGACGTGTATGAGCAGTTCTTC. It yields the protein CASSRRDVYEQFF.

The chain carries TRBV4-3 and TRBJ1-3; D not certain. The CDR3 covers 15 residues. Trimming shortened V by 4 bases and J by 0 bases, and 10 bases separated the two germline ends. The germline V gene has CDR1 LGHNA and CDR2 YSLEER. CDR3 sequence: CASSLGRTSGNTIYF. In DNA, the CDR3 is TGCGCCAGCAGCCTCGGCAGGACCTCTGGAAACACCATATATTTT.

This chain links TRBV6-2 or TRBV6-3 with TRBJ2-5; 8 bases map to TRBD2. The CDR3 is 13 residues long. V gave up 10 bases and J gave up 5 bases; unmatched junction bases: 9. Germline values: CDR1 MNHEY, CDR2 SVGEGT. This chain's CDR3 is CATIERGRETQYF. The DNA of the CDR3 is TGTGCCACCATCGAGCGGGGGCGGGAGACCCAGTACTTC.

This clonotype was seen more than once but under ten times. The chain has TRBV27 and TRBJ2-7; D perhaps matches TRBD1 (6 bases). The CDR3 sequence is 14 residues long. CDR1 is MNHEY, CDR2 SMNVEV, per germline (reference sequence). V lost 2 bases, J lost 1 base, and 9 bases lay in between. The CDR3 sequence: CASSLVRGSYEQYF. In DNA form, the CDR3 reads TGTGCCAGCAGTTTAGTCAGGGGATCCTACGAGCAGTACTTC.

J is TRBJ1-5 and V is TRBV6-5; D is possibly TRBD1 (5 bases). Germline values: CDR1 MNHEY, CDR2 SVGAGI. Trimming pared 1 base from V and 7 bases from J, leaving 20 bases between. There are 17 residues in the CDR3. The CDR3 here is CASSYFPGGNSRQPQHF. For the CDR3, the DNA is TGTGCCAGCAGTTACTTCCCGGGGGGAAATTCGCGACAGCCCCAGCATTTT.

The chain links TRBV20-1 to TRBJ2-4, with D perhaps matching TRBD1 (6 bases). The germline V and J ends were trimmed by 5 bases and 1 base, with 9 bases remaining between them. This CDR3 comprises 13 residues. CDR1 and CDR2 from the germline V gene are DFQATT and SNEGSKA (reference sequence). CDR3 region: CSAPGDAKNIQYF. In DNA form, the CDR3 reads TGCAGTGCTCCAGGGGATGCCAAAAACATTCAGTACTTC.

V is TRBV27 and J is TRBJ1-2; D gene uncertain. Looked up from germline, CDR1 is MNHEY and CDR2 is SMNVEV (reference sequence). Trimming removed 4 bases from V and 4 bases from J, with 13 bases in between. This CDR3 has 14 residues. In DNA form, the CDR3 reads TGTGCCAGCAGTTACAAGGAGTCAGGCTATGGCTACACCTTC. It is translated as CASSYKESGYGYTF.

The chain joins TRBV6-5 to TRBJ1-2, with TRBD1 matching 7 bases. Germline CDR1 is MNHEY and CDR2 is SVGAGI. CDR3 length equals 16 residues. V lost 4 bases to trimming and J lost 4 bases; unmatched junction nucleotides: 12. CDR3 DNA: TGTGCCAGCAGTTTTACCCCCGACAGGGTACTCTATGGCTACACCTTC. As protein: CASSFTPDRVLYGYTF.

The rearrangement joins TRBV29-1 to TRBJ2-7, with D possibly matching TRBD1 (7 bases). The CDR3 is 14 amino acids. V lost 4 bases and J 2 bases, leaving 15 bases between the germline ends. Germline-derived CDR1 and CDR2 are SQVTM and ANQGSEA. The CDR3 spells CSVVGGGETYEQYF. For the CDR3, the DNA is TGCAGCGTTGTAGGAGGGGGCGAGACCTACGAGCAGTACTTC.

The chain combines TRBV7-9 with TRBJ2-4; 8 bases align to TRBD1. The ends lost 1 base at V and 14 bases at J; junction bases unmatched: 7. The CDR3 has 13 residues. Germline assignment: CDR1 SEHNR and CDR2 FQNEAQ (reference sequence). The CDR3 DNA reads TGTGCCAGCAGCTTAGACCAGGGGGCAGGGGAGTACTTC. Translation gives CASSLDQGAGEYF.

This clonotype was detected only a few times. This sequence joins TRBV5-1 and TRBJ2-3; 14 nucleotides match TRBD2. CDR1 is SGHRS and CDR2 is YFSETQ in the germline V gene. This CDR3 has 16 residues. The V and J ends lost 4 bases and 4 bases, in that order; junction bases with no gene match: 5. The CDR3 nucleotides are TGCGCCAGCAGCCCCACGGGACTAGCGGGAGCAGATACGCAGTATTTT. It encodes CASSPTGLAGADTQYF.

The table lists this clonotype with a few counts. Mismatch with germline at one junction end may stem from a read error. The V and J genes are TRBV12-3 or TRBV12-4 and TRBJ2-7; 10 bases are a match to TRBD2. This CDR3 has 15 amino acids. This CDR3 reads CASSYRTSGTYGQYF. CDR3 nucleotides: TGTGCCAGCAGTTACCGGACTAGCGGAACCTACGGGCAGTACTTC.